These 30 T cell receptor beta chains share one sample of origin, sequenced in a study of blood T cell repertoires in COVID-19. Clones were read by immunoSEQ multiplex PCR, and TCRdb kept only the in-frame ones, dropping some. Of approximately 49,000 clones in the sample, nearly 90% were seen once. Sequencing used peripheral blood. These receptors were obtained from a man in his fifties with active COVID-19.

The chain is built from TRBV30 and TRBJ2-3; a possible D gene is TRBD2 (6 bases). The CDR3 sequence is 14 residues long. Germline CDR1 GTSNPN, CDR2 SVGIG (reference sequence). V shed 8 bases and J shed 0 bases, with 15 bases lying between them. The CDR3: CAGGEVFSTDTQYF. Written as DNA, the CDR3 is TGTGCCGGTGGGGAGGTCTTTAGCACAGATACGCAGTATTTT.

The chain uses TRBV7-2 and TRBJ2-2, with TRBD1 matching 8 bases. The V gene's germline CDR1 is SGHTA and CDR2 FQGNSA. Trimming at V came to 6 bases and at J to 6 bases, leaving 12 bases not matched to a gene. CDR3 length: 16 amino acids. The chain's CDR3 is CASSTQGALISGELFF. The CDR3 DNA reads TGTGCCAGCAGTACCCAGGGGGCGCTTATTTCCGGGGAGCTGTTTTTT.

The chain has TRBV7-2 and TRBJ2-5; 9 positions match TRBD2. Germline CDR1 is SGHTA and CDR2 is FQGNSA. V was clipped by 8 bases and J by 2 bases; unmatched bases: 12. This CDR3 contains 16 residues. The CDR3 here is CASDLQLAGGQETQYF. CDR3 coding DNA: TGTGCCAGCGATCTTCAACTGGCGGGGGGGCAAGAGACCCAGTACTTC.

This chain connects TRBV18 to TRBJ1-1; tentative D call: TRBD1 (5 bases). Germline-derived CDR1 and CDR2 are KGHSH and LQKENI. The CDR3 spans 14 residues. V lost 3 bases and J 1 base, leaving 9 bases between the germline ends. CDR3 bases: TGTGCCAGCTCACCTTTACAGGAGAACACTGAAGCTTTCTTT. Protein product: CASSPLQENTEAFF.

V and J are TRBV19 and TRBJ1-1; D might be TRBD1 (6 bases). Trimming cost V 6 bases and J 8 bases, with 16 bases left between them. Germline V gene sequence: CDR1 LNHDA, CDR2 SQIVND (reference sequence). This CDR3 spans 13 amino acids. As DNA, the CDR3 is TGTGCCAGTAGCCTTACAGGGTATTCGGAAGCTTTCTTT. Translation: CASSLTGYSEAFF.

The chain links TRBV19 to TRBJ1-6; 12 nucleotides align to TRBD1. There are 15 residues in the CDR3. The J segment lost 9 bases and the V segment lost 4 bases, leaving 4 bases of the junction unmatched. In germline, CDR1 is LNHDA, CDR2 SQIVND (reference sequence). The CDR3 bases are TGTGCCAGTAGTAGGAGGGACAGGGGGCGTTCACCCCTCCACTTT. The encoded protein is CASSRRDRGRSPLHF.

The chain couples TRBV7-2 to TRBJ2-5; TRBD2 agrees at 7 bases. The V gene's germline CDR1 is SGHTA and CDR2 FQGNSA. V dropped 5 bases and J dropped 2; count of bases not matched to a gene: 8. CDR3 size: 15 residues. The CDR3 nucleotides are TGTGCCAGCAGCCAGTGGGGGAGGGAGCAAGAGACCCAGTACTTC. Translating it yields CASSQWGREQETQYF. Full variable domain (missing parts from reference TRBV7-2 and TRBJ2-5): GAGVSQSPSNKVTEKGKDVELRCDPISGHTALYWYRQSLGQGLEFLIYFQGNSAPDKSGLPSDRFSAERTGGSVSTLTIQRTQQEDSAVYLCASSQWGREQETQYFGPGTRLLVL.

The CDR3 DNA is TGTGCCAGCAGCCCCAGCGGGGGGGAGGATGAGCAGTTCTTC. It codes for CASSPSGGEDEQFF. The chain combines TRBV7-6 with TRBJ2-1; 10 bases map to TRBD2. The CDR3 sequence is 14 residues long. V lost 5 bases to trimming and J lost 8 bases; unmatched junction nucleotides: 6. Germline CDR1 and CDR2: SGHVS and FNYEAQ.

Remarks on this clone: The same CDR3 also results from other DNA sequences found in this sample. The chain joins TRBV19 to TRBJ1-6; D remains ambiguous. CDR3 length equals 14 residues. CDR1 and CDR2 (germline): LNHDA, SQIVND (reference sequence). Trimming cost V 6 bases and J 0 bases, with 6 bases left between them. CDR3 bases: TGTGCCAGTAGAGAGAGCTCCTATAATTCACCCCTCCACTTT. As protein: CASRESSYNSPLHF.

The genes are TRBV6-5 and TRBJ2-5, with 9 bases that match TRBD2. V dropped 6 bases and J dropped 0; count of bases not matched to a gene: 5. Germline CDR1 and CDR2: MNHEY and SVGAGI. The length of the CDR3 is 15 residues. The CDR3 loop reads CASRLAGAYQETQYF. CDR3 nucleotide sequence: TGTGCCAGCAGGTTAGCGGGGGCGTACCAAGAGACCCAGTACTTC.

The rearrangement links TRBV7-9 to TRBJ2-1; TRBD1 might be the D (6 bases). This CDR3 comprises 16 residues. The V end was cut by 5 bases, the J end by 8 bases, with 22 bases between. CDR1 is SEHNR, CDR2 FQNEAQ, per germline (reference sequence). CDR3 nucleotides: TGTGCCAGCAGCCGTGCATCATTTCAGGGGATCGATGAGCAGTTCTTC. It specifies CASSRASFQGIDEQFF.

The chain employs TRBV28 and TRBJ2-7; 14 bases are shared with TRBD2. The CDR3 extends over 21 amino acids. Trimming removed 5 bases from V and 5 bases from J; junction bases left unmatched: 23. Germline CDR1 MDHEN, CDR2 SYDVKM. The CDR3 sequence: CASSPPGLVRTSGRSWDEQYV. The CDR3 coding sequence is TGTGCCAGCAGTCCTCCCGGACTGGTACGGACTAGCGGGAGGTCCTGGGACGAGCAGTACGTC.

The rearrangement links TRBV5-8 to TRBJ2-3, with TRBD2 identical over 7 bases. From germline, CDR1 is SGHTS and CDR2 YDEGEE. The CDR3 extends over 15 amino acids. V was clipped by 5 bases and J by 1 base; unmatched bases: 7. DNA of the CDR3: TGTGCCAGCAGTACTAACCGGGGGGGCACAGATACGCAGTATTTT. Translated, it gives CASSTNRGGTDTQYF.

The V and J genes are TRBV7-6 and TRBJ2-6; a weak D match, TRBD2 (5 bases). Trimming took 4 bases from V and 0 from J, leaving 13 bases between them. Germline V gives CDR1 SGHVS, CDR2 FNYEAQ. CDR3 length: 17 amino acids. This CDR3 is CASSSLGLFSGANVLTF. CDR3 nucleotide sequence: TGTGCCAGCAGCTCCCTTGGACTGTTCTCTGGGGCCAACGTCCTGACTTTC.

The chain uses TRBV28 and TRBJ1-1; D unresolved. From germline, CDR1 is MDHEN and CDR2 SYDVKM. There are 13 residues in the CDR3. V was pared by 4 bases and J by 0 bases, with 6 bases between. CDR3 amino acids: CASSSNMNTEAFF. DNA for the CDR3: TGTGCCAGCAGTTCAAACATGAACACTGAAGCTTTCTTT.

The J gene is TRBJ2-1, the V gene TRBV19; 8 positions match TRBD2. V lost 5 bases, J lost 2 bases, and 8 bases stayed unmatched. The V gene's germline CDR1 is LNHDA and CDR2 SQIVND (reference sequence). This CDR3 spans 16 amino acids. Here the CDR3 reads CASSDRGGQTYNEQFF. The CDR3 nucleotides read TGTGCCAGTAGTGATCGGGGGGGCCAAACCTACAATGAGCAGTTCTTC.

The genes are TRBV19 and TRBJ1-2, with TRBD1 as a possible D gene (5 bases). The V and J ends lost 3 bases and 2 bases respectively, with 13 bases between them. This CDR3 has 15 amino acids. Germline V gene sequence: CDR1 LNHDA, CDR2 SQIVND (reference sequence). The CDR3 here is CASSIGQGGNYGYTF. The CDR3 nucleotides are TGTGCCAGTAGTATCGGGCAGGGAGGGAACTATGGCTACACCTTC.

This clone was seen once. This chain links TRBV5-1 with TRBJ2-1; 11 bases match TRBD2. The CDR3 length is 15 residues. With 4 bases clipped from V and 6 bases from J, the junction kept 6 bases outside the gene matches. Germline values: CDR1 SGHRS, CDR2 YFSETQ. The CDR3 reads CASSTLAGGFNEQFF. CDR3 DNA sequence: TGCGCCAGCAGCACTTTAGCGGGGGGGTTCAATGAGCAGTTCTTC.

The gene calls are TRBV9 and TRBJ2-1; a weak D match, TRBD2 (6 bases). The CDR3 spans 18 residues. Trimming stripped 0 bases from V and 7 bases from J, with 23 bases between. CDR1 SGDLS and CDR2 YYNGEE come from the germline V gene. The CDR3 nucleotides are TGTGCCAGCAGCGTAGCCCTGGGCCAGGGAGGACAAGGGAATGAGCAGTTCTTC. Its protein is CASSVALGQGGQGNEQFF.

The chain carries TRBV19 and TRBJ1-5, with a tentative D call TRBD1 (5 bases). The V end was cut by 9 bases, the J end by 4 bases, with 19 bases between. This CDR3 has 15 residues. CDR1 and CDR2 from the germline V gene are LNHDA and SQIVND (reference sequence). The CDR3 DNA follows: TGTGCCAGCACATCAGCGGGGCCCCGAAATCAGCCCCAGCATTTT. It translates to CASTSAGPRNQPQHF.

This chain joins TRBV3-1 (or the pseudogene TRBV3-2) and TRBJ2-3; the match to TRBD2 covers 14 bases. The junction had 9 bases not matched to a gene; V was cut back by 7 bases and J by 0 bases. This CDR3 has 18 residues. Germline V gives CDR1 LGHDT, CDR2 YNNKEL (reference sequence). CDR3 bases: TGTGCCAGCAACTTAGGACTAGCGGGAGGATCTAGCACAGATACGCAGTATTTT. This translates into CASNLGLAGGSSTDTQYF.

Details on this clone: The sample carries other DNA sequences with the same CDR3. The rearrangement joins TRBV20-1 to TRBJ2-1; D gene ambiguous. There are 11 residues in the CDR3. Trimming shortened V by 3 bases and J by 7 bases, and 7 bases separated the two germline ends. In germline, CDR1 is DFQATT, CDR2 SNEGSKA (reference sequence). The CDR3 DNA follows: TGCAGTGCTAGTAGAGGAAATGAGCAGTTCTTC. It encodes CSASRGNEQFF.

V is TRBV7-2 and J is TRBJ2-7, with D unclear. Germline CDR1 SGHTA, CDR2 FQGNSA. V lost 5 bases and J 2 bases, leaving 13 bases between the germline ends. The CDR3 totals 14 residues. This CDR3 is CASSLRSLAYEQYF. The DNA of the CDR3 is TGTGCCAGCAGCCTTCGCTCACTGGCCTACGAGCAGTACTTC.

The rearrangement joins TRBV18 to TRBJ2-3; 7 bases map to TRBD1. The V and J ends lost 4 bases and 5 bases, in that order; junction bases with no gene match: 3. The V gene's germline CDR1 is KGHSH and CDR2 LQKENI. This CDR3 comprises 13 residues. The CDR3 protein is CASSQGAGDTQYF. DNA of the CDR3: TGTGCCAGCTCACAGGGGGCCGGAGATACGCAGTATTTT.

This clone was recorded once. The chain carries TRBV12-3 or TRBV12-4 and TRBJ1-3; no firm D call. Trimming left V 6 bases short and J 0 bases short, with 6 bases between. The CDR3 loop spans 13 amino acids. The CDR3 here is CASSPSSGNTIYF. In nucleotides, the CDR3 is TGTGCCAGCAGCCCCAGCTCTGGAAACACCATATATTTT.

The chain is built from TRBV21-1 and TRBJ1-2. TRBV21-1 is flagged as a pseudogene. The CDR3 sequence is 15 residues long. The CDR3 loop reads CASSKRGGSADGYTF. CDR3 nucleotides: TGTGCCAGCAGCAAAAGGGGGGGCAGTGCGGATGGCTACACCTTC.

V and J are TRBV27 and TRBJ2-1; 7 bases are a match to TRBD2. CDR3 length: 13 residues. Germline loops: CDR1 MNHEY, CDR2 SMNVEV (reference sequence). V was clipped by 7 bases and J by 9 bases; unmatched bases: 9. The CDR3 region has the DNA TGTGCCAGCACGCGGGAGTTGACGGGTGAGCAGTTCTTC. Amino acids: CASTRELTGEQFF.

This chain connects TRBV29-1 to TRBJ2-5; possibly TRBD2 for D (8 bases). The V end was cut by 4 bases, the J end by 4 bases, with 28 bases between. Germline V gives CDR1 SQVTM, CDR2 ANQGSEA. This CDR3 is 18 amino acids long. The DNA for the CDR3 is TGCAGCGTTGTACAGCAGGGGGTCCGCGGACTAGCAACAGAGACCCAGTACTTC. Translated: CSVVQQGVRGLATETQYF.

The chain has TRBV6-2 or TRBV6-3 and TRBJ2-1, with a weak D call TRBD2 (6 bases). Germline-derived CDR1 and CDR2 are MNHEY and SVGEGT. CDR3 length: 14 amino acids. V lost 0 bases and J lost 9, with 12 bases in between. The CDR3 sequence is CASSYSLVGGEQFF. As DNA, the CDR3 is TGTGCCAGCAGTTACTCACTAGTCGGGGGTGAGCAGTTCTTC.

CDR3: CAISEVRAEEQFF. CDR3 sequence (DNA): TGTGCCATCAGTGAAGTCAGGGCAGAGGAGCAGTTCTTC. V usage is TRBV10-3 and J usage is TRBJ2-1, with D maybe TRBD1 (5 bases). CDR3 length: 13 residues. The germline V gene has CDR1 ENHRY and CDR2 SYGVKD. V lost 3 bases and J lost 10, with 13 bases in between.